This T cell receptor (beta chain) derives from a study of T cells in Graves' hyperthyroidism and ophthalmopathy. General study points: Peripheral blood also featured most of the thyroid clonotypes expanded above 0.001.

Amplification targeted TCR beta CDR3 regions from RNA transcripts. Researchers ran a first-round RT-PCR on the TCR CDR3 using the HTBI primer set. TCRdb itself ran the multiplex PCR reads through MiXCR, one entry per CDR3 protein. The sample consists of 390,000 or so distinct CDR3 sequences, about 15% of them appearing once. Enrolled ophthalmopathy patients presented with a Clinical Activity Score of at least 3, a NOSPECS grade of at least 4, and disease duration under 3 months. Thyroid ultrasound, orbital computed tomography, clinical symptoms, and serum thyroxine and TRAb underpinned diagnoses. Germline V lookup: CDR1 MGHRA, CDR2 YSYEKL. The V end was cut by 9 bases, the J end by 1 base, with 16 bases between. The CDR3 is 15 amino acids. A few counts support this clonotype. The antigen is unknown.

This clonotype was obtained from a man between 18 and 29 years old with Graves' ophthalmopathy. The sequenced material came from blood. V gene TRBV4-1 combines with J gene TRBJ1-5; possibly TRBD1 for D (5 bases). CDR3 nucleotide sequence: TGCGCCAGTGCTATCGGGGGGTTGAGCAATCAGCCCCAGCATTTT. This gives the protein CASAIGGLSNQPQHF.